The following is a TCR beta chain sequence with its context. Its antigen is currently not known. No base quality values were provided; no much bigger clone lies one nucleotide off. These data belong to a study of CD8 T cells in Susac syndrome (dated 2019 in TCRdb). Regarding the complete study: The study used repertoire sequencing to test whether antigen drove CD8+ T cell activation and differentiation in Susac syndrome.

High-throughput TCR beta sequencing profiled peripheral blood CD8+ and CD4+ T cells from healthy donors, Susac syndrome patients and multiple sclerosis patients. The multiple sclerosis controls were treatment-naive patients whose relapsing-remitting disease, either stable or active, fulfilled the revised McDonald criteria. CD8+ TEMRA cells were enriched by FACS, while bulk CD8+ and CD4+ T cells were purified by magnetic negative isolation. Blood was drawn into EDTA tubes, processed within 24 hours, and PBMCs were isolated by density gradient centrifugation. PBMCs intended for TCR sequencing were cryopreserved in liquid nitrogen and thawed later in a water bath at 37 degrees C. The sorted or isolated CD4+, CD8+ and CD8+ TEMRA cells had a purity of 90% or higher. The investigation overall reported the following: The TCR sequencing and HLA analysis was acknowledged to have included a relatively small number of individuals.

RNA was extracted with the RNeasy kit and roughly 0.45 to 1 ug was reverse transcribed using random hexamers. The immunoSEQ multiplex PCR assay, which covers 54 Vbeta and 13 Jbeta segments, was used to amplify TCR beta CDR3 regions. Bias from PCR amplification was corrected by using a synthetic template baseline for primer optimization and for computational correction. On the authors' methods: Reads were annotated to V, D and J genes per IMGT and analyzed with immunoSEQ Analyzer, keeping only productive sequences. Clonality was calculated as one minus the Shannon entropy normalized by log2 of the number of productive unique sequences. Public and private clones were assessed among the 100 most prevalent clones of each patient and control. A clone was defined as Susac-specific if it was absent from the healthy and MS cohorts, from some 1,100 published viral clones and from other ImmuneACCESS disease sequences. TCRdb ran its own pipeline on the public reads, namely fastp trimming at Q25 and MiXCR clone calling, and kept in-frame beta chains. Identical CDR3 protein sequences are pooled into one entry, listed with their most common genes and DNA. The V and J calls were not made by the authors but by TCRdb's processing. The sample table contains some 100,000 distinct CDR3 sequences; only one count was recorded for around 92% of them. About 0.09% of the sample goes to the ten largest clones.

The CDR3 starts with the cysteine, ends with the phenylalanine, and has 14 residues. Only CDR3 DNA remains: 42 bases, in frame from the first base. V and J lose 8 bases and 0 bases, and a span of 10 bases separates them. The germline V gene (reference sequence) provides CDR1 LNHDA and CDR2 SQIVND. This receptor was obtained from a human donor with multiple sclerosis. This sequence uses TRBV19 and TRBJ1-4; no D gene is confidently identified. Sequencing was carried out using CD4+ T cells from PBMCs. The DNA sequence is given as TGTGCCAGTGAGCACAGAGCAACTAATGAAAAACTGTTTTTT. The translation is CASEHRATNEKLFF.